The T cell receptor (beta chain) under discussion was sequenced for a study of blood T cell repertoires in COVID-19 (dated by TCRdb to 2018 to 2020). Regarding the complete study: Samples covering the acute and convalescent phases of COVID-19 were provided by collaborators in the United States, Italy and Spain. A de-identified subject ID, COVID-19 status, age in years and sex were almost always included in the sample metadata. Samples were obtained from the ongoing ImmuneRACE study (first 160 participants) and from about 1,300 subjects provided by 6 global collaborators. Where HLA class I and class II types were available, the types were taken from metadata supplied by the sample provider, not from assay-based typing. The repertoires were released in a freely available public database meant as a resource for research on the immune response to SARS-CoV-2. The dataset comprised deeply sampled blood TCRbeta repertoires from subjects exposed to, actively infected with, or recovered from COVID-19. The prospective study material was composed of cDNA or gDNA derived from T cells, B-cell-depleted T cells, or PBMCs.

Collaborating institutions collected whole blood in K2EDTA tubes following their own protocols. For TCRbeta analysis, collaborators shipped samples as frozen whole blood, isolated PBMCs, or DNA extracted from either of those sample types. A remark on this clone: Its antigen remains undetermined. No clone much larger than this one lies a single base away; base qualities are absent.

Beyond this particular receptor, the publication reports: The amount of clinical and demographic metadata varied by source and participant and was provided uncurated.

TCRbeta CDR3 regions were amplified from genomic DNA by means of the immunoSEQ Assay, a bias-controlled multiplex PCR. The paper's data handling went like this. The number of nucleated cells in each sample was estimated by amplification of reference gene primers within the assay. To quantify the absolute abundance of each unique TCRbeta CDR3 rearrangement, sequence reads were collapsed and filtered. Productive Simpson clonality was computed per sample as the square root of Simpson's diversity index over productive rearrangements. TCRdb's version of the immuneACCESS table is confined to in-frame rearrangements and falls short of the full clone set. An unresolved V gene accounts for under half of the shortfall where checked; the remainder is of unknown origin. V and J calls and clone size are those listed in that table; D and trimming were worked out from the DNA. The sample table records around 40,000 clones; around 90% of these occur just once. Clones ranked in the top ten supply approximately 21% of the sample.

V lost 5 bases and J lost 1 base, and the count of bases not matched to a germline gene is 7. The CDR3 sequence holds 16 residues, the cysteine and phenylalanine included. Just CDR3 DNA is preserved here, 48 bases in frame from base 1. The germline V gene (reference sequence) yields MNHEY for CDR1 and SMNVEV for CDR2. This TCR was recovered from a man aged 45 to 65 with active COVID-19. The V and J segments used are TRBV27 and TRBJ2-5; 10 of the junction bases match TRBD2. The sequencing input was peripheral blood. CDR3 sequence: CASSGWGLAFQETQYF. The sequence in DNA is TGTGCCAGCAGTGGCTGGGGACTAGCGTTCCAAGAGACCCAGTACTTC.